Shown below are 22 T cell receptor beta chains from a single sample sequenced in a study of blood T cell repertoires in COVID-19. Profiling relied on immunoSEQ multiplex PCR, and the TCRdb table lists in-frame clones only, not all of them. The repertoire holds about 380,000 clones, approximately 88% seen once, with 1% to 1.5% in the top ten. The specimen was peripheral blood. The receptors shown here come from a man in his forties with acute or convalescent COVID-19.

This chain links TRBV5-5 with TRBJ1-6; 7 positions match TRBD1. After removal of 1 base from V and 10 bases from J, the junction contained 8 bases not matched to a gene. The CDR3 consists of 15 residues. CDR1 is SGHKS, CDR2 YYEKEE, per germline (reference sequence). The CDR3 sequence: CASSLYTGETSPLHF. CDR3 nucleotide sequence: TGTGCCAGCAGCTTGTATACAGGGGAAACGTCACCCCTCCACTTT.

The chain's CDR3 is CASSFRLTGKNDYGYTF. In nucleotides, the CDR3 is TGTGCCAGCAGTTTTCGGTTGACAGGGAAGAATGACTATGGCTACACCTTC. The chain joins TRBV27 to TRBJ1-2; 7 bases line up with TRBD1. V shed 3 bases, J shed 3 bases, and the junction held 13 bases outside the gene matches. The CDR3 covers 17 residues. CDR1 MNHEY and CDR2 SMNVEV come from the germline V gene (reference sequence).

The V and J genes are TRBV5-1 and TRBJ2-2; D perhaps matches TRBD1 (5 bases). Trimming cost V 3 bases and J 0 bases, with 12 bases left between them. CDR1 is SGHRS and CDR2 is YFSETQ in the germline V gene. The CDR3 runs to 16 residues. The CDR3 loop is CASSSRTRTNTGELFF. The CDR3 nucleotides are TGCGCCAGCAGCTCTCGGACAAGAACGAACACCGGGGAGCTGTTTTTT.

This clone was recorded only once. The genes are TRBV5-1 and TRBJ1-2; maybe TRBD1 (5 bases). Trimming cost V 4 bases and J 4 bases, with 26 bases left between them. The length of the CDR3 is 18 residues. Germline V gives CDR1 SGHRS, CDR2 YFSETQ. CDR3 loop: CASSRTPDNPPYSYGYTF. CDR3 DNA sequence: TGCGCCAGCAGCCGAACGCCGGACAACCCTCCTTACTCCTATGGCTACACCTTC.

This rearrangement joins TRBV5-1 to TRBJ1-1; a possible D gene is TRBD1 (6 bases). The germline V and J ends were trimmed by 4 bases and 0 bases, with 13 bases remaining between them. Germline V gives CDR1 SGHRS, CDR2 YFSETQ. The CDR3 length is 15 residues. DNA for the CDR3: TGCGCCAGCAGCACAGGGACAACTATGAACACTGAAGCTTTCTTT. Residues: CASSTGTTMNTEAFF.

CDR3 protein: CASSPRLSSYEQYF. Here the CDR3 DNA reads TGTGCCAGCAGCCCTCGACTAAGCTCCTACGAGCAGTACTTC. The chain joins TRBV3-1 (or the pseudogene TRBV3-2) to TRBJ2-7, with D maybe TRBD2 (5 bases). Germline CDR1 LGHDT, CDR2 YNNKEL (reference sequence). With 4 bases removed from V and 0 bases from J, the gap between germline ends came to 10 bases. This CDR3 is 14 amino acids long.

The chain couples TRBV7-9 to TRBJ2-2, with TRBD2 matching over 7 bases. Germline V gene lookup returns CDR1 SEHNR and CDR2 FQNEAQ (reference sequence). V was pared by 1 base and J by 6 bases, with 5 bases of the junction left unmatched. The CDR3 extends over 15 amino acids. CDR3 nucleotide sequence: TGTGCCAGCAGCTTAGGACTAGCATACGCCGGGGAGCTGTTTTTT. Its translation is CASSLGLAYAGELFF.

J is TRBJ2-3 and V is TRBV19, with D maybe TRBD2 (5 bases). Germline V gene data show CDR1 as LNHDA and CDR2 as SQIVND (reference sequence). The CDR3 runs to 15 residues. V was trimmed by 2 bases and J by 4 bases, leaving 13 bases between them. CDR3 nucleotide sequence: TGTGCCAGTAGTATATCCACACTTAGCGCAGATACGCAGTATTTT. It specifies CASSISTLSADTQYF.

This rearrangement joins TRBV3-1 (or the pseudogene TRBV3-2) to TRBJ2-1, with 9 bases that match TRBD1. This CDR3 has 14 amino acids. Germline V gene lookup returns CDR1 LGHDT and CDR2 YNNKEL (reference sequence). Trimming removed 6 bases from V and 1 base from J; junction bases left unmatched: 1. The chain's CDR3 is CASRDRGSYNEQFF. The CDR3 coding sequence is TGTGCCAGCAGAGACAGGGGGTCCTACAATGAGCAGTTCTTC.

The chain links TRBV27 to TRBJ2-3; a possible D gene is TRBD1 (5 bases). The V end was cut by 8 bases, the J end by 1 base, with 10 bases between. CDR3 length: 13 residues. The germline V gene encodes CDR1 MNHEY and CDR2 SMNVEV (reference sequence). The CDR3 DNA sequence: TGTGCCAGCCGACAGTCTCGCACAGATACGCAGTATTTT. Translation: CASRQSRTDTQYF.

This clone was seen a single time. V usage is TRBV5-1 and J usage is TRBJ1-5; perhaps TRBD1 as D (5 bases). CDR1 is SGHRS and CDR2 is YFSETQ in the germline V gene. Trimming took 0 bases from V and 4 from J, leaving 8 bases between them. The CDR3 has 14 residues. The CDR3 loop is CASSLGTQNQPQHF. CDR3 DNA sequence: TGCGCCAGCAGCTTGGGGACACAAAATCAGCCCCAGCATTTT.

V is TRBV10-3 and J is TRBJ1-1, with a possible D match to TRBD1 (5 bases). There are 15 residues in the CDR3. Germline CDR1 and CDR2: ENHRY and SYGVKD. Trimming took off 3 bases at V and 4 bases at J, with 15 bases between the two ends. The CDR3 coding sequence is TGTGCCATCAGTGATAGTTTGGGTGGGGCCACTGAAGCTTTCTTT. It codes for CAISDSLGGATEAFF.

The V call is TRBV6-5, the J call TRBJ1-4, with a possible D match to TRBD1 (6 bases). Germline V lookup: CDR1 MNHEY, CDR2 SVGAGI. The CDR3 has 13 residues. V gave up 7 bases and J gave up 7 bases, with 13 bases separating them. CDR3 loop: CASILTGIEKLFF. In DNA, the CDR3 is TGTGCCAGCATCCTAACAGGGATTGAAAAACTGTTTTTT.

V usage is TRBV4-3 and J usage is TRBJ1-1; D uncertain. The CDR3 consists of 14 residues. CDR1 is LGHNA, CDR2 YSLEER, per germline. V lost 3 bases and J 6 bases, leaving 14 bases between the germline ends. The CDR3 is CASSQSRAGAEAFF. In DNA, the CDR3 is TGCGCCAGCAGCCAGTCCCGGGCCGGGGCTGAAGCTTTCTTT.

J is TRBJ1-5 and V is TRBV6-1, with TRBD1 identical over 7 bases. J was trimmed by 6 bases and V by 3 bases; bases with no gene match: 11. The length of the CDR3 is 16 residues. Germline CDR1 reads MNHNS; CDR2 reads SASEGT. In nucleotides, the CDR3 is TGTGCCAGCAGTGATTTCCGGGGGCAGGGGGGTCAGCCCCAGCATTTT. Translated, it gives CASSDFRGQGGQPQHF.

The J gene is TRBJ1-6, the V gene TRBV5-1; 9 nucleotides align to TRBD1. CDR1 and CDR2 from the germline V gene are SGHRS and YFSETQ. The CDR3 loop spans 15 amino acids. V lost 2 bases to trimming and J lost 5 bases; unmatched junction nucleotides: 2. The CDR3 is CASSLQGADNSPLHF. The CDR3 region has the DNA TGCGCCAGCAGCTTACAGGGGGCAGATAATTCACCCCTCCACTTT.

The V call is TRBV27, the J call TRBJ1-2; D perhaps matches TRBD1 (5 bases). The V and J ends lost 4 bases and 4 bases respectively, with 10 bases between them. CDR3 length equals 13 residues. The germline CDR1 and CDR2 sequences are MNHEY and SMNVEV (reference sequence). The CDR3 reads CASSYRGGYGYTF. The CDR3 nucleotides are TGTGCCAGCAGTTATAGGGGTGGCTATGGCTACACCTTC.

As concerns this clone: Within the sample, other DNA sequences also encode this same CDR3. V and J are TRBV12-3 or TRBV12-4 and TRBJ2-5; D call uncertain. V lost 5 bases and J 1 base, leaving 2 bases between the germline ends. The CDR3 is 11 residues long. The CDR3 sequence is CASSLQETQYF. CDR3 in DNA: TGTGCCAGCAGTCTCCAAGAGACCCAGTACTTC.

V is TRBV6-2 or TRBV6-3 and J is TRBJ1-5; no reliable D call. CDR3 length: 12 amino acids. The V end lost 5 bases, the J end lost 7 bases, and 9 bases lay between the germline ends. Per the germline V gene, CDR1 is MNHEY and CDR2 is SVGEGT. The chain's CDR3 is CASSPPGQPQHF. CDR3 bases: TGTGCCAGCAGTCCCCCAGGCCAGCCCCAGCATTTT.

This sequence joins TRBV2 and TRBJ1-2, with 8 nucleotides matching TRBD1. The CDR3 extends over 14 amino acids. V lost 8 bases to trimming and J lost 7 bases; unmatched junction nucleotides: 12. Germline V gene data show CDR1 as SNHLY and CDR2 as FYNNEI. CDR3 bases: TGTGCCAGCGCTACGGACAGGGAGAGTCGTGGCTACACCTTC. This translates into CASATDRESRGYTF.

This clone was observed a single time. This rearrangement joins TRBV2 to TRBJ1-2; D not certain. The germline CDR1 and CDR2 sequences are SNHLY and FYNNEI. CDR3 length: 12 amino acids. Trimming cost V 3 bases and J 5 bases, with 7 bases left between them. The CDR3 spells CASSERAYGYTF. The CDR3 DNA reads as TGTGCCAGCAGTGAGCGAGCGTATGGCTACACCTTC.

The V call is TRBV6-5, the J call TRBJ1-2; the D gene is possibly TRBD1 (5 bases). The length of the CDR3 is 15 residues. V dropped 5 bases and J dropped 1 base, with 14 bases sitting between them. Germline V gene sequence: CDR1 MNHEY, CDR2 SVGAGI. For the CDR3, the DNA is TGTGCCAGCAGTCCGGGGGACTACTATAACTATGGCTACACCTTC. This codes for CASSPGDYYNYGYTF.